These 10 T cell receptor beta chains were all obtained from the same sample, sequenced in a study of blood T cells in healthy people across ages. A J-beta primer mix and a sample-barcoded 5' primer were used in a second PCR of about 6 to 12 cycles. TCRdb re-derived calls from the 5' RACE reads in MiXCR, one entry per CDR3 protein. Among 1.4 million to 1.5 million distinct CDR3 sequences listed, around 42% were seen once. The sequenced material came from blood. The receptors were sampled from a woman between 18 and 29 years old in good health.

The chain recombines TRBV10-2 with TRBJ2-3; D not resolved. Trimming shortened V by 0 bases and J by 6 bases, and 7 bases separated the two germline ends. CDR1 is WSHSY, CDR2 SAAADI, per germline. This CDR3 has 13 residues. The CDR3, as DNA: TGCGCCAGCAGTGAGTCGACTCCGGATACGCAGTATTTT. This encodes CASSESTPDTQYF.

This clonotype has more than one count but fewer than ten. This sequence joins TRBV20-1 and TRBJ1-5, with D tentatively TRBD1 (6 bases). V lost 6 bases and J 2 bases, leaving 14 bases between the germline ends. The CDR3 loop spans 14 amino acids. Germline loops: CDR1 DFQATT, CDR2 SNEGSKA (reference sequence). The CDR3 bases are TGCAGTGCGACCGGGGGGGGCGGCAATCAGCCCCAGCATTTT. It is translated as CSATGGGGNQPQHF.

The CDR3 here is CASSPHTRTEHTEAFF. Written as DNA, the CDR3 is TGTGCCAGCAGTCCCCACACCCGGACAGAGCACACTGAAGCTTTCTTT. The chain joins TRBV27 to TRBJ1-1; a weak D match, TRBD1 (6 bases). Trimming pared 5 bases from V and 3 bases from J, leaving 19 bases between. CDR3 length: 16 residues. Per the germline V gene, CDR1 is MNHEY and CDR2 is SMNVEV (reference sequence).

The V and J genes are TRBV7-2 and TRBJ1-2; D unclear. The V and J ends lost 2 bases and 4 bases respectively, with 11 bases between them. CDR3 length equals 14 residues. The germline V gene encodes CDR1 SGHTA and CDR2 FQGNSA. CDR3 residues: CASSLFPWGYGYTF. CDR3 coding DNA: TGTGCCAGCAGCTTATTCCCCTGGGGCTATGGCTACACCTTC.

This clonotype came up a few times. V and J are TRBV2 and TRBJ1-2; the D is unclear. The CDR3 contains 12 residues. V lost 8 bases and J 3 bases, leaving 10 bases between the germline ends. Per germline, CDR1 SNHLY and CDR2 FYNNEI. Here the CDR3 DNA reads TGTGCCAGCGCTTCTGATGACTATGGCTACACCTTC. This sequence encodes CASASDDYGYTF.

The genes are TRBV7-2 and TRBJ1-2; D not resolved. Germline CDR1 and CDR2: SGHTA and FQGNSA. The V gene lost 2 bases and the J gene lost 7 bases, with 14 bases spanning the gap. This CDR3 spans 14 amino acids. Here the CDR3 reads CASSLRERSSGYTF. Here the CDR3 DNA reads TGTGCCAGCAGCTTAAGGGAGAGATCGTCTGGCTACACCTTC.

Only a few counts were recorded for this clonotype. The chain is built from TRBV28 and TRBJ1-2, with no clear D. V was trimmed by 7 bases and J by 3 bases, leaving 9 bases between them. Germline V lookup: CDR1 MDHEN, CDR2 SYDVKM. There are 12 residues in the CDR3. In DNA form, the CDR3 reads TGTGCCAGCAACCGAGAATACTATGGCTACACCTTC. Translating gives CASNREYYGYTF.

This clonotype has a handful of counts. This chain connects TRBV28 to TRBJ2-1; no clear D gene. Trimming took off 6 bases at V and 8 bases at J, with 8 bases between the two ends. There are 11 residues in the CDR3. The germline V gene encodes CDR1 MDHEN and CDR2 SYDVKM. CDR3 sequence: CASRNVHEQFF. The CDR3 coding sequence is TGTGCCAGCAGGAACGTCCATGAGCAGTTCTTC.

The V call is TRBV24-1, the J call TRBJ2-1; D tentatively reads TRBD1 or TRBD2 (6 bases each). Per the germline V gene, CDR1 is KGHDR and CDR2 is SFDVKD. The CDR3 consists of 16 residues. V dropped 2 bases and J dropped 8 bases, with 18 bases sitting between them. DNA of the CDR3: TGTGCCACCAGTGATTCGGGGGCACAGACTTTGGATGAGCAGTTCTTC. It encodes CATSDSGAQTLDEQFF.

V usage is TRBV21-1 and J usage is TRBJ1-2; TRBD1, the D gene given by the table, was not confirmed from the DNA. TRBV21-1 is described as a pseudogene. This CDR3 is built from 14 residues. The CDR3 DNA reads TGTGCCAGAACGAAAGGGGGCGGACTAGGGGGCTACACCTTC. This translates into CARTKGGGLGGYTF.